This passage covers 8 T cell receptor beta chains from one sample sequenced in a study of cytomegalovirus exposure and HLA in healthy donors. Researchers ran the PCR with 60 Vbeta and 13 Jbeta primers. The protocol was immunoSEQ multiplex PCR, while the TCRdb copy is restricted to in-frame clones and leaves out a portion. The data show under 200,000 clones, with 80% seen just once and 9.7% held by the top ten. The specimen sequenced was PBMCs. The receptors come from a man younger than 30 in good health and CMV-seropositive.

The CDR3 reads CASSPNPGHSGANVLTF. CDR3 DNA sequence: TGTGCCAGCTCACCAAATCCGGGTCACTCTGGGGCCAACGTCCTGACTTTC. The chain combines TRBV18 with TRBJ2-6; D not certain. CDR3 length equals 17 residues. The V gene lost 2 bases and the J gene lost 0 bases, with 11 bases spanning the gap. The germline V gene encodes CDR1 KGHSH and CDR2 LQKENI.

The CDR3 nucleotides read TGTGCCAGCAGTGATACGGCCTACGAGCAGTACTTC. Protein sequence: CASSDTAYEQYF. This chain connects TRBV25-1 to TRBJ2-7, with D uncertain. Per the germline V gene, CDR1 is MGHDK and CDR2 is SYGVNS. CDR3 length: 12 amino acids. The V and J ends lost 3 bases and 2 bases respectively, with 5 bases between them.

The chain recombines TRBV30 with TRBJ2-1, with D possibly being TRBD2 (5 bases). CDR3 length: 17 amino acids. The ends were cut back, 1 base at V and 7 bases at J, with 23 bases in the middle. The germline CDR1 and CDR2 sequences are GTSNPN and SVGIG (reference sequence). In nucleotides, the CDR3 is TGTGCCTGGAGTGCCGCGACCAGGAGGACCCCGGGGAATGAGCAGTTCTTC. Translating it yields CAWSAATRRTPGNEQFF.

The chain has TRBV11-2 and TRBJ2-1, with 9 bases that match TRBD2. Germline CDR1 SGHAT, CDR2 FQNNGV. The length of the CDR3 is 15 residues. V shed 1 base and J 7 bases; nucleotides not matched to a gene: 5. The CDR3 nucleotides read TGTGCCAGCAGCTTAGGGCGGGAGGGCCGAAATGAGCAGTTCTTC. Protein sequence: CASSLGREGRNEQFF.

As to this clone: One junction end does not reproduce the germline sequence, and a read error may be involved. The J gene is TRBJ1-5, the V gene TRBV27, with TRBD1 identical over 7 bases. CDR1 is MNHEY and CDR2 is SMNVEV in the germline V gene (reference sequence). The CDR3 contains 8 residues. CDR3 nucleotide sequence: TGTGCCACCTCTCAGGGGGATTTT. This translates into CATSQGDF.

The V gene is TRBV7-2, the J gene TRBJ1-5, with D possibly matching TRBD1 (5 bases). The germline CDR1 and CDR2 sequences are SGHTA and FQGNSA. The CDR3 has 16 residues. V was shortened by 3 bases and J by 5 bases, with 17 bases between the two germline ends. The CDR3 loop reads CASSLAGISPDQPQHF. The CDR3 DNA reads TGTGCCAGCAGCTTGGCAGGGATCAGCCCCGATCAGCCCCAGCATTTT. The full variable domain, in which reference TRBV7-2 and TRBJ1-5 provide the parts outside the CDR3, is GAGVSQSPSNKVTEKGKDVELRCDPISGHTALYWYRQSLGQGLEFLIYFQGNSAPDKSGLPSDRFSAERTGGSVSTLTIQRTQQEDSAVYLCASSLAGISPDQPQHFGDGTRLSIL.

This chain joins TRBV27 and TRBJ1-4; D gene uncertain. The germline CDR1 and CDR2 sequences are MNHEY and SMNVEV (reference sequence). The V and J ends lost 1 base and 6 bases respectively, with 18 bases between them. This CDR3 is built from 17 residues. CDR3 nucleotides: TGTGCCAGCAGTTTATGGGCAGGTGATTCGATCGATGAAAAACTGTTTTTT. Amino acids: CASSLWAGDSIDEKLFF. Full variable domain (remainder filled in from reference TRBV27 and TRBJ1-4): EAQVTQNPRYLITVTGKKLTVTCSQNMNHEYMSWYRQDPGLGLRQIYYSMNVEVTDKGDVPEGYKVSRKEKRNFPLILESPSPNQTSLYFCASSLWAGDSIDEKLFFGSGTQLSVL.

The chain couples TRBV11-3 to TRBJ2-1; 10 positions agree with TRBD2. This CDR3 has 14 amino acids. CDR1 is SGHNT, CDR2 YENEEA, per germline. J was trimmed by 6 bases and V by 5 bases; bases with no gene match: 4. As DNA, the CDR3 is TGTGCCAGCAGCCCCTTAGCGGGAGGCAATGAGCAGTTCTTC. Translating gives CASSPLAGGNEQFF.